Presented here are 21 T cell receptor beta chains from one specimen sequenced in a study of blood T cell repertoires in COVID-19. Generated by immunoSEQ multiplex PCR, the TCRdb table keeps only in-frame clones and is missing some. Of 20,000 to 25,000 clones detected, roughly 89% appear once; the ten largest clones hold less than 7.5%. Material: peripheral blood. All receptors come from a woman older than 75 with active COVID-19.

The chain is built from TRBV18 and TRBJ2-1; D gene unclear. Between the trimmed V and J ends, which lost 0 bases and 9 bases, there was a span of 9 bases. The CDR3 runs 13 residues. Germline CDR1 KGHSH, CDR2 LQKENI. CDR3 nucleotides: TGTGCCAGCTCACCACCGAGTGCCGGTGAGCAGTTCTTC. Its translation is CASSPPSAGEQFF. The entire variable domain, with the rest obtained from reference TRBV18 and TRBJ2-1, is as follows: NAGVMQNPRHLVRRRGQEARLRCSPMKGHSHVYWYRQLPEEGLKFMVYLQKENIIDESGMPKERFSAEFPKEGPSILRIQQVVRGDSAAYFCASSPPSAGEQFFGPGTRLTVL.

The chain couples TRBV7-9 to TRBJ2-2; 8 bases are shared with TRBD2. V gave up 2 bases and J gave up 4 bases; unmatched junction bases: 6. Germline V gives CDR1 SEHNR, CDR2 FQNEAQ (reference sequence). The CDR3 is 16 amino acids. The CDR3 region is CASSLTVTSVTGELFF. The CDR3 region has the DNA TGTGCCAGCAGCTTAACGGTGACTAGCGTCACCGGGGAGCTGTTTTTT.

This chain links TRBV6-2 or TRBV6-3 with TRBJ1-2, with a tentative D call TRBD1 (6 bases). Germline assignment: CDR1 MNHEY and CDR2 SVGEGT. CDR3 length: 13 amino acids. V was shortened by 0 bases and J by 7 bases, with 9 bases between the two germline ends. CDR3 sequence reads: CASSYSRQAGYTF. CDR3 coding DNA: TGTGCCAGCAGTTACTCTCGACAGGCTGGCTACACCTTC.

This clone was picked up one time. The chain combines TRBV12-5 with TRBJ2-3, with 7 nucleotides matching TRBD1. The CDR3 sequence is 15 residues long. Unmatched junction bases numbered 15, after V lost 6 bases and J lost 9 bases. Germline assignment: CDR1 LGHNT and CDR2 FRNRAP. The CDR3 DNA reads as TGTGCTAGTGGCTGGACAGGCCCCTCACGGAGAACGCAGTATTTT. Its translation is CASGWTGPSRRTQYF.

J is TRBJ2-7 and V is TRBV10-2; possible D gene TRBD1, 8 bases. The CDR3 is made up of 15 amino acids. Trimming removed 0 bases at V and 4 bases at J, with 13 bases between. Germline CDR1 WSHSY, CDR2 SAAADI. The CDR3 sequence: CASSESTGGAYEQYF. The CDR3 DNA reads TGCGCCAGCAGTGAGTCAACAGGGGGGGCATACGAGCAGTACTTC.

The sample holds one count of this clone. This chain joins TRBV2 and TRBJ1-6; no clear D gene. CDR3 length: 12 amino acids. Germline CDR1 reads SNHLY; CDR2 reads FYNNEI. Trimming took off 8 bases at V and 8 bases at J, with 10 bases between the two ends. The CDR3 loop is CASGDGYSPLHF. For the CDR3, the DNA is TGTGCCAGCGGAGACGGCTATTCACCCCTCCACTTT.

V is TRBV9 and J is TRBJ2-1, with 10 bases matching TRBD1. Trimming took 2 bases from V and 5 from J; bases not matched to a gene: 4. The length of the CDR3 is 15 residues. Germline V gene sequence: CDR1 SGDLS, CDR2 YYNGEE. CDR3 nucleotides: TGTGCCAGCAGCGTCACCGGGACAGGGGACAATGAGCAGTTCTTC. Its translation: CASSVTGTGDNEQFF.

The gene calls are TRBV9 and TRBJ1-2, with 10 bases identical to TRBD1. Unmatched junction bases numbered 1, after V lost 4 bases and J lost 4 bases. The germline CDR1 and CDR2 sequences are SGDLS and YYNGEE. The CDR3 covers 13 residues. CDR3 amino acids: CASSRDRGYGYTF. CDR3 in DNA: TGTGCCAGCAGCCGGGACAGGGGCTATGGCTACACCTTC.

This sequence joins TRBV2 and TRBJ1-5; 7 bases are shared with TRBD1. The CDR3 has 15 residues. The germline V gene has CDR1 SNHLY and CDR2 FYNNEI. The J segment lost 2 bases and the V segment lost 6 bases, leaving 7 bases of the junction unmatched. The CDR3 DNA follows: TGTGCCAGCAGCTCCGACAGGGTAGGCAATCAGCCCCAGCATTTT. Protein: CASSSDRVGNQPQHF.

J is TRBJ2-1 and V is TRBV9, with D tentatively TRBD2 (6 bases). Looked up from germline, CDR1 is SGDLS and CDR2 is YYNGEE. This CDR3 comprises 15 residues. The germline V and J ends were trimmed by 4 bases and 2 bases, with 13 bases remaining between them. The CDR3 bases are TGTGCCAGCAGCCGGGACTCAAAAGCCTACAATGAGCAGTTCTTC. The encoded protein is CASSRDSKAYNEQFF.

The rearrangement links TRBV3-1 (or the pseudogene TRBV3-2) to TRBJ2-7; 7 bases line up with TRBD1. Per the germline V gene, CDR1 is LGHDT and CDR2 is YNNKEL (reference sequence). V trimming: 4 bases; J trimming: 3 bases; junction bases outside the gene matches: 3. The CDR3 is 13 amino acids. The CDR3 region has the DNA TGTGCCAGCAGCCGCTGGGACAGCTACGAGCAGTACTTC. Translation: CASSRWDSYEQYF.

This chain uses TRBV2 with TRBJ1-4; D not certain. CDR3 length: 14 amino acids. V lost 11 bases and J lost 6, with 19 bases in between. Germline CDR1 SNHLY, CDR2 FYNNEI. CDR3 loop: CASSQEQPYEKLFF. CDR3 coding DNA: TGTGCCTCCTCGCAGGAACAGCCGTATGAAAAACTGTTTTTT.

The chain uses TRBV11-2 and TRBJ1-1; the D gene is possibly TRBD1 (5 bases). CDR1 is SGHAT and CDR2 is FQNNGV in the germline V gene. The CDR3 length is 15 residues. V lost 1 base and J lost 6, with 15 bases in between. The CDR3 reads CASSLVLGQTSEAFF. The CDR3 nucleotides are TGTGCCAGCAGCTTAGTACTGGGGCAGACTTCTGAAGCTTTCTTT.

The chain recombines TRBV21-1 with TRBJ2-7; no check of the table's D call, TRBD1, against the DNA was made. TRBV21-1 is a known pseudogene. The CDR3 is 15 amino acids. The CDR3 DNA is TGTGCCAGCAGCATGAACAGGGGTCCCTCCTACGAGCAGTACTTC. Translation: CASSMNRGPSYEQYF.

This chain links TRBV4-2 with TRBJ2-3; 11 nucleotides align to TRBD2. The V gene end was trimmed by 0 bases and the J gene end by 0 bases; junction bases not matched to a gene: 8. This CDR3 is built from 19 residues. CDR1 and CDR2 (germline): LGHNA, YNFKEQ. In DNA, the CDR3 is TGTGCCAGCAGCCAAGATTTGTTTCTAGCGGGGGGAAGCACAGATACGCAGTATTTT. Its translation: CASSQDLFLAGGSTDTQYF.

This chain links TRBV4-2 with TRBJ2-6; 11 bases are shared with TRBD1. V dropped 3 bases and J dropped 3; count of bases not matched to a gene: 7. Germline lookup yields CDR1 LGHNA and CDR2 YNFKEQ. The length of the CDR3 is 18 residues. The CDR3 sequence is CASSQAPGQGGGANVLTF. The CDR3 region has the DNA TGTGCCAGCAGCCAGGCCCCGGGACAGGGGGGTGGGGCCAACGTCCTGACTTTC.

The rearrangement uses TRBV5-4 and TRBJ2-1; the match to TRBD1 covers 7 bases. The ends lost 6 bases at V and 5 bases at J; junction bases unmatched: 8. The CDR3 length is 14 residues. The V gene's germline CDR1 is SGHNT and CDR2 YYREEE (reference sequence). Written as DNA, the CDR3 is TGTGCCAGCACTCAGCCGGGACAGCACAATGAGCAGTTCTTC. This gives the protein CASTQPGQHNEQFF.

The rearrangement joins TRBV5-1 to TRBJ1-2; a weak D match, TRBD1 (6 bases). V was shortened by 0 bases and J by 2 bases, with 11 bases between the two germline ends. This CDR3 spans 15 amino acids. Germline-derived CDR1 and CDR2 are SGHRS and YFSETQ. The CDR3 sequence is CASSLDPDRNYGYTF. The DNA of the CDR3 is TGCGCCAGCAGCTTGGACCCCGACAGGAACTATGGCTACACCTTC.

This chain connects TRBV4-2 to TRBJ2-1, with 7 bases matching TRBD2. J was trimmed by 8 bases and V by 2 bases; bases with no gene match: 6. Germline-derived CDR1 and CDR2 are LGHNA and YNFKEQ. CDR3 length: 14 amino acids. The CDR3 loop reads CASSQKTSSDEQFF. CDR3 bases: TGTGCCAGCAGCCAAAAGACTAGCTCGGATGAGCAGTTCTTC.

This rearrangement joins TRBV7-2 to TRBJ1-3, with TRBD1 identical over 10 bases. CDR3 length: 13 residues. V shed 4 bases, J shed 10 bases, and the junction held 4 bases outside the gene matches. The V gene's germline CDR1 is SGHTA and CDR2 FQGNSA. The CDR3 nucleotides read TGTGCCAGCAGCTCGGGACAGGGGCGGACCATATATTTT. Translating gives CASSSGQGRTIYF. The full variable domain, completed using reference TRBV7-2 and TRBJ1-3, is GAGVSQSPSNKVTEKGKDVELRCDPISGHTALYWYRQSLGQGLEFLIYFQGNSAPDKSGLPSDRFSAERTGGSVSTLTIQRTQQEDSAVYLCASSSGQGRTIYFGEGSWLTVV.

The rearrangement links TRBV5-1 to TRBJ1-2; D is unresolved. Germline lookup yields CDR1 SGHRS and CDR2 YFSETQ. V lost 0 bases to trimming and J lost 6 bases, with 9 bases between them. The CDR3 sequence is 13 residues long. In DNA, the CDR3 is TGCGCCAGCAGCTTGGGGGCAGATAATGGCTACACCTTC. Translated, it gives CASSLGADNGYTF.